The following is a TCR beta chain sequence with its context. The record originates from a study of blood T cell repertoires in COVID-19. Study background: PBMCs, B-cell-depleted T cells, or T cells were the source of the cDNA or gDNA that made up the material.

V trimming: 6 bases; J trimming: 2 bases; junction bases outside the gene matches: 7. This CDR3 is built from 15 residues. Germline lookup yields CDR1 MNHNY and CDR2 SVGAGI (reference sequence). In the original analysis: Quantification of nucleated cells was approximated via reference gene primer amplification. Repertoires were generated with immunoSEQ multiplex PCR, while TCRdb's copy carries only in-frame clones and drops some. The DNA was the basis for D and trimming; V, J and clone size are from that table. The table has 200,000 to 300,000 clones, roughly 80% seen once; the top ten hold around 8%.

The TCR sequence derives from a woman older than 75 with acute or convalescent COVID-19. Sequenced input: peripheral blood. This sequence joins TRBV6-6 and TRBJ1-5, with 7 positions matching TRBD1. The CDR3 DNA sequence: TGTGCCAGCAGAGGGGGCGTTATAGGCAATCAGCCCCAGCATTTT. Translation: CASRGGVIGNQPQHF.